The 23 T cell receptor beta chains in this list originate from one sample, sequenced in a study of molecular identifiers for immune sequencing clone quantification. Each CDR3 protein is one row after TCRdb ran MiXCR on the PCR reads. The data show 35,000 to 45,000 distinct CDR3 sequences, under 20% seen once. Sequenced input: naive CD8+ T cells from blood, with Jurkat cell RNA spiked in. The subset: FACS-sorted CD8+CD4-CCR7+CD45RA+ naive T cells. The receptor set was obtained from a human donor in good health. Some libraries in this study had Jurkat cell RNA spiked in.

This clonotype has a single count. The rearrangement uses TRBV20-1 and TRBJ2-7, with D uncertain. V lost 0 bases to trimming and J lost 4 bases, with 10 bases between them. This CDR3 contains 13 residues. Germline CDR1 reads DFQATT; CDR2 reads SNEGSKA (reference sequence). CDR3 nucleotide sequence: TGCAGTGCTAGAGATCTGGGCTTTTACGAGCAGTACTTC. Amino acid sequence: CSARDLGFYEQYF.

This clonotype was recorded many times. This chain joins TRBV30 and TRBJ2-3; a possible D gene is TRBD1 (6 bases). Germline assignment: CDR1 GTSNPN and CDR2 SVGIG (reference sequence). The ends were cut back, 0 bases at V and 1 base at J, with 8 bases in the middle. The CDR3 loop spans 14 amino acids. The CDR3 reads CAWSVAGGTDTQYF. CDR3 coding DNA: TGTGCCTGGAGTGTGGCAGGGGGCACAGATACGCAGTATTTT.

The V gene is TRBV12-3 or TRBV12-4, the J gene TRBJ2-1; TRBD1 agrees at 7 bases. The CDR3 is made up of 14 amino acids. With V trimmed by 2 bases and J by 7 bases, 5 bases remained unmatched. The CDR3 nucleotides read TGTGCCAGCAGTTTATCGTCCAGGGGGAATGAGCAGTTCTTC. Residues: CASSLSSRGNEQFF.

In its sample, this clonotype was seen many times. The chain is built from TRBV7-9 and TRBJ2-2, with D possibly being TRBD1 (6 bases). The length of the CDR3 is 14 residues. Germline V lookup: CDR1 SEHNR, CDR2 FQNEAQ (reference sequence). V dropped 5 bases and J dropped 5 bases, with 12 bases sitting between them. This chain's CDR3 is CASSPEGTTGELFF. CDR3 sequence (DNA): TGTGCCAGCAGCCCGGAAGGGACAACCGGGGAGCTGTTTTTT. Full variable domain (rest looked up from reference TRBV7-9 and TRBJ2-2): DTGVSQNPRHKITKRGQNVTFRCDPISEHNRLYWYRQTLGQGPEFLTYFQNEAQLEKSRLLSDRFSAERPKGSFSTLEIQRTEQGDSAMYLCASSPEGTTGELFFGEGSRLTVL.

This clonotype was counted only a few times. The chain joins TRBV12-3 or TRBV12-4 to TRBJ2-2, with 9 bases aligning to TRBD2. The trim removed 0 bases at V and 7 bases at J, leaving 9 bases unmatched. This CDR3 is 17 amino acids long. CDR3 region: CASSLALGSGSIGELFF. Here the CDR3 DNA reads TGTGCCAGCAGTTTAGCGTTGGGTAGCGGGAGTATCGGGGAGCTGTTTTTT.

This clonotype was detected ten times or more. The rearrangement links TRBV4-3 to TRBJ2-6; D is uncertain. V lost 0 bases and J lost 0, with 6 bases in between. Germline CDR1 reads LGHNA; CDR2 reads YSLEER. The CDR3 is 16 residues long. The CDR3: CASSQDHTSGANVLTF. CDR3 nucleotides: TGCGCCAGCAGCCAAGATCATACCTCTGGGGCCAACGTCCTGACTTTC.

This clonotype was seen a handful of times. Since a much larger clone is just one base distant, this may be a read error. V usage is TRBV6-5 and J usage is TRBJ2-3; 7 bases agree with TRBD2. The V gene end was trimmed by 5 bases and the J gene end by 4 bases; junction bases not matched to a gene: 21. Germline V CDR1 and CDR2: MNHEY, SVGAGI. The CDR3 spans 19 residues. The CDR3 sequence: CASSPPGIAFGGSPDTQYF. The CDR3 DNA is TGTGCCAGCAGTCCCCCCGGTATCGCGTTCGGCGGGAGCCCAGATACGCAGTATTTT.

This clonotype was seen repeatedly, ten times or more. This chain joins TRBV20-1 and TRBJ1-1; D possibly corresponds to TRBD1 (5 bases). Germline V gene lookup returns CDR1 DFQATT and CDR2 SNEGSKA (reference sequence). V was cut by 3 bases and J by 5 bases, with 7 bases left in between. The CDR3 runs 11 residues. This CDR3 is CSASWGTEAFF. CDR3 nucleotide sequence: TGCAGTGCTAGTTGGGGGACTGAAGCTTTCTTT.

This clonotype has a handful of counts. Being one base from a much bigger clone, this may be a read error. The chain links TRBV7-2 to TRBJ1-3, with 10 positions matching TRBD1. Germline V gene data show CDR1 as SGHTA and CDR2 as FQGNSA. CDR3 length: 15 residues. The CDR3 coding sequence is TGTGCCAGCAGCTTAGGGGACAGGGGAGGAAACGCCATATATTTT. It specifies CASSLGDRGGNAIYF. The full variable domain, its missing parts supplied by reference TRBV7-2 and TRBJ1-3, is GAGVSQSPSNKVTEKGKDVELRCDPISGHTALYWYRQSLGQGLEFLIYFQGNSAPDKSGLPSDRFSAERTGGSVSTLTIQRTQQEDSAVYLCASSLGDRGGNAIYFGEGSWLTVV.

This clonotype was seen many times. This chain links TRBV27 with TRBJ1-1; tentatively, D is TRBD1 (6 bases). From germline, CDR1 is MNHEY and CDR2 SMNVEV (reference sequence). V was clipped by 8 bases and J by 0 bases, with 19 bases between them. The CDR3 consists of 16 residues. In nucleotides, the CDR3 is TGTGCCAGCCGGGGACGGGGGCCGGCGCTGAACACTGAAGCTTTCTTT. Protein: CASRGRGPALNTEAFF.

Ten or more counts support this clonotype. This chain links TRBV5-1 with TRBJ2-1; TRBD1 or TRBD2 may be the D gene (5 bases each). This CDR3 spans 15 amino acids. The V gene's germline CDR1 is SGHRS and CDR2 YFSETQ. Trimming stripped 4 bases from V and 4 bases from J, with 15 bases between. The CDR3 loop reads CASSRGWGNYNEQFF. The CDR3 DNA is TGCGCCAGCAGCCGGGGCTGGGGGAATTACAATGAGCAGTTCTTC.

As regards this clonotype: This may arise from a read error, as a much more abundant clone is one base away. This chain uses TRBV7-6 with TRBJ2-1; D is ambiguous. This CDR3 has 12 amino acids. V lost 5 bases to trimming and J lost 11 bases, with 13 bases between them. Per germline, CDR1 SGHVS and CDR2 FNYEAQ. CDR3 DNA: TGTGCCAGCAGCCTCCTCGAACATAAGCAGTTCTTC. This translates into CASSLLEHKQFF.

In regard to this clonotype: This may arise from a read error, as a much more abundant clone is one base away. The chain links TRBV4-3 to TRBJ2-3; a weak D match, TRBD1 (6 bases). CDR1 is LGHNA and CDR2 is YSLEER in the germline V gene. CDR3 length equals 17 residues. V was pared by 0 bases and J by 4 bases, with 17 bases between. CDR3 region: CASSQDIRGSSADTQYF. CDR3 nucleotides: TGCGCCAGCAGCCAAGATATAAGGGGGAGTAGCGCAGATACGCAGTATTTT.

This clonotype has a count of ten or more. The rearrangement joins TRBV27 to TRBJ1-5; D not resolved. This CDR3 is 16 amino acids long. CDR1 MNHEY and CDR2 SMNVEV come from the germline V gene (reference sequence). Trimming cost V 1 base and J 2 bases, with 12 bases left between them. This chain's CDR3 is CASSLLGVIGNQPQHF. In DNA form, the CDR3 reads TGTGCCAGCAGTTTATTGGGCGTAATCGGCAATCAGCCCCAGCATTTT.

This clonotype was counted ten times or more. The rearrangement links TRBV6-2 or TRBV6-3 to TRBJ2-3; D gene uncertain. Germline CDR1 reads MNHEY; CDR2 reads SVGEGT. This CDR3 has 12 amino acids. With 5 bases removed from V and 2 bases from J, the gap between germline ends came to 5 bases. The CDR3 is CASSLHTDTQYF. The CDR3, as DNA: TGTGCCAGCAGTCTGCACACAGATACGCAGTATTTT.

Ten or more counts support this clonotype. Here the CDR3 reads CASSTWDRGHEQYF. Here the CDR3 DNA reads TGTGCCAGTAGTACCTGGGACAGGGGGCACGAGCAGTACTTC. The chain recombines TRBV19 with TRBJ2-7; 12 positions agree with TRBD1. V gave up 4 bases and J gave up 5 bases; unmatched junction bases: 3. This CDR3 has 14 residues. Germline CDR1 LNHDA, CDR2 SQIVND (reference sequence).

The sample holds many counts of this clonotype. The chain links TRBV20-1 to TRBJ2-3, with D possibly matching TRBD2 (5 bases). V lost 0 bases to trimming and J lost 2 bases, with 12 bases between them. The CDR3 contains 15 residues. Per the germline V gene, CDR1 is DFQATT and CDR2 is SNEGSKA (reference sequence). The CDR3 is CSARDLVAYTDTQYF. The CDR3 nucleotides are TGCAGTGCTAGAGATTTGGTAGCGTACACAGATACGCAGTATTTT.

V gene TRBV5-4 combines with J gene TRBJ2-3; D may be TRBD1 (6 bases). The CDR3 totals 19 residues. Germline CDR1 reads SGHNT; CDR2 reads YYREEE (reference sequence). The CDR3 reads CSCQGQGRSPEDYTDTQYF. CDR3 in DNA: TGTTCCTGCCAGGGGCAGGGACGAAGTCCGGAAGATTACACAGATACGCAGTATTTT.

This clonotype has at least ten counts. The rearrangement uses TRBV10-3 and TRBJ2-3; TRBD2 might be the D (7 bases). V was shortened by 2 bases and J by 2 bases, with 14 bases between the two germline ends. Germline CDR1 is ENHRY and CDR2 is SYGVKD. There are 16 residues in the CDR3. The CDR3 DNA reads TGTGCCATCAGTGAGCTGGGGGGGCCCAACACAGATACGCAGTATTTT. Translating it yields CAISELGGPNTDTQYF.

This clonotype was observed at least ten times. The rearrangement links TRBV19 to TRBJ2-6; the D is unclear. Germline V gene sequence: CDR1 LNHDA, CDR2 SQIVND (reference sequence). V lost 5 bases and J 0 bases, leaving 14 bases between the germline ends. This CDR3 contains 17 residues. CDR3 sequence: CASSPQPPTSGANVLTF. CDR3 in DNA: TGTGCCAGTAGTCCTCAACCCCCGACCTCTGGGGCCAACGTCCTGACTTTC.

This clonotype was recorded a few times. With a much larger clone just one base away, this may be a read error. The chain combines TRBV10-2 with TRBJ2-1; 9 positions match TRBD2. J gave up 4 bases and V 9 bases, and 7 bases lay outside the gene matches. The length of the CDR3 is 14 residues. Looked up from germline, CDR1 is WSHSY and CDR2 is SAAADI. The chain's CDR3 is CASTATSGYNEQFF. CDR3 nucleotides: TGCGCCAGTACAGCGACTAGCGGTTACAATGAGCAGTTCTTC.

This clonotype was counted at least ten times. This chain uses TRBV7-2 with TRBJ2-3; the D gene is possibly TRBD2 (6 bases). Trimming took 0 bases from V and 3 from J, leaving 10 bases between them. This CDR3 spans 15 amino acids. Germline values: CDR1 SGHTA, CDR2 FQGNSA. Written as DNA, the CDR3 is TGTGCCAGCAGCTTAGCGTGGGGAGGAACAGATACGCAGTATTTT. Its protein is CASSLAWGGTDTQYF. Looking up the rest from reference TRBV7-2 and TRBJ2-3 gives the full variable domain: GAGVSQSPSNKVTEKGKDVELRCDPISGHTALYWYRQSLGQGLEFLIYFQGNSAPDKSGLPSDRFSAERTGGSVSTLTIQRTQQEDSAVYLCASSLAWGGTDTQYFGPGTRLTVL.

This clonotype came up a few times. A read error is possible here, since a much larger clone lies one base away. The V and J genes are TRBV9 and TRBJ1-5; D tentatively fits TRBD1 or TRBD2 (5 bases each). TRBJ2-3 explains the end of the DNA better; the J call may be wrong. This CDR3 region has 13 residues. CDR1 SGDLS and CDR2 YYNGEE come from the germline V gene. The CDR3 DNA follows: TGTGCCAGCAGCGTAGCTGGGGGTCAGCCCCAGTATTTT. Protein product: CASSVAGGQPQYF.